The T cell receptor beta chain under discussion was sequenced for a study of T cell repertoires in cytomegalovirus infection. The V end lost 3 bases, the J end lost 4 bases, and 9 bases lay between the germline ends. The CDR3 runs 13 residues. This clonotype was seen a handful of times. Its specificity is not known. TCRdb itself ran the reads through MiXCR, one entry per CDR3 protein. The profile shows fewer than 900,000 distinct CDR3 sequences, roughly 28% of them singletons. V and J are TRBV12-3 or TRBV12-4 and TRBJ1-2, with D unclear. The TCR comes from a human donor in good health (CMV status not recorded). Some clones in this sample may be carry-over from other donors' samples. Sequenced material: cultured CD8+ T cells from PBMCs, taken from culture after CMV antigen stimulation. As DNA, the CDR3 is TGTGCCAGCAGTTTTCTGGAAGCCTATGGCTACACCTTC. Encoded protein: CASSFLEAYGYTF.